This T cell receptor beta chain derives from a study of blood T cell repertoires in COVID-19. On the study more broadly: From the United States, Italy and Spain came samples of acute and convalescent COVID-19.

In the original processing: Reference gene primer amplification gave estimated nucleated cell counts. Produced via immunoSEQ multiplex PCR; TCRdb's table is partial and in-frame only. V, J and clone size are taken as reported in that table, and D and trimming were inferred from the DNA itself. This table holds under 200,000 clones, roughly four fifths found once. Sequencing used peripheral blood. This TCR was recovered from a woman older than 75 with acute or convalescent COVID-19.

CDR3 region: CASSTDRNEQYF. CDR3 DNA: TGCGCCAGCAGCACAGACCGGAACGAGCAGTACTTC. This chain connects TRBV5-1 to TRBJ2-7; D uncertain. The CDR3 sequence is 12 residues long. V was clipped by 4 bases and J by 5 bases, with 10 bases between them. Germline CDR1 and CDR2: SGHRS and YFSETQ.